This entry features one T cell receptor beta chain sequence. This clonotype occurred many times. The clone's antigen remains unknown. No much larger clone exists at a distance of one base, and base qualities are not known. The data were obtained in a study of identical twins (dated by TCRdb to 2016 to 2018). In the study overall: To test whether fetal clonotypes persist, this study deep-sequenced TCR alpha and beta repertoires from monozygotic twins, from unrelated adults of various ages, and from cord blood. To rule out contamination, replicate twin experiments were performed at different times with different library preparation protocols.

Findings and caveats that apply to the study as a whole: Compared with coincidental sharing between unrelated individuals, out-of-frame TCR alpha sequences shared between twins had an excess of sequences with low generation probability. Out-of-frame TCR alpha sharing in monozygotic twins was systematically underestimated by recombination models, whereas sharing between unrelated individuals was in agreement with the recombination models. Because the same donors could not be followed over many years, conclusions were based on cross-sectional statistical analysis. Excess twin sharing in beta out-of-frame sequences was weaker because fewer shared sequences lowered the signal-to-noise ratio. Abundant cord blood beta clonotypes carried fewer insertions; young adult naive repertoires showed a weaker similar trend, while memory repertoires showed none. Zero-insertion analyses could be partly confounded by invariant T cells such as MAIT and iNKT, although diverse VJ usage argued against such confounding for most clonotypes.

The germline V and J ends show losses of 10 bases and 5 bases respectively, and no gene match explains 4 bases of the junction. The CDR3 has 12 amino acids, counting the end cysteine and phenylalanine. Only the CDR3 DNA stays, 36 bases, in frame from base 1. CDR1 and CDR2 (MNHEY, SVGAGI) derive from the germline V gene. The method behind the library was 5' RACE. The data were produced on an Illumina HiSeq 2000. A universal primer binding site was added through template switching, and the final cDNA carried a unique molecular identifier so that TCR cDNA molecules could be counted accurately. Specific primers in the conserved constant-segment region were used to synthesize first-strand cDNA for the TCR alpha and beta chains. To control for contamination, each cDNA library was double barcoded with a SMART-Mk sample barcode plus Illumina barcodes. Two successive PCR steps introduced TruSeq adapter sequences along with Illumina sample barcodes. TCR alpha and beta cDNA libraries were sequenced on the Illumina HiSeq platform with custom primers. For the original study's pipeline: MiGEC was used to process raw reads and extract unique molecular identifiers, and MiXCR was used to find CDR3 positions. Recombination models were inferred per individual with the repgenHMM and IGoR tools using an EM algorithm. The tcR package in R was used for shared clonotype analysis, with sharing normalized by the product of cloneset sizes. Out-of-frame nonproductive sequences were analyzed to study raw recombination free of thymic and clonal selection effects. TCRdb cleaned the public reads at Q25 with fastp, built clones with MiXCR and kept in-frame beta chains. Rows matching on CDR3 protein sequence are summarized as one entry with the most common DNA and genes. The V and J calls were determined by TCRdb, not by the authors. This sample has about 520,000 distinct CDR3 sequences in its table, and under 25% of those were observed once. The ten largest clones take up around 1% of the sample.

Only healthy Caucasian donors were included. Three pairs of female monozygotic twins, all aged 18 to 29 years, made up the twin cohort. Positive isolation kits from Invitrogen were used to isolate CD4+ and CD8+ T cell populations. This sample was also put to use in a study of T cells expressing NK-cell markers. That second report states: Under 10 donors provided sorted CD3+CD56+NKG2C+, CD3+CD56+NKG2C- and CD3+CD56-NKG2C+ T-cell subsets, whose TCR beta-chain repertoires were profiled. Seven of the eight sequenced donors were HCMV-seropositive and one was HCMV-seronegative. To restrict sorting to alphabetaTCR-expressing T cells, an anti-gammadeltaTCR antibody was added in several experiments. In 5 to 7 donors, the dominant CD3+CD56+NKG2C+ clonotypes were found to rank among the top 10 CD8+ clonotypes and to make up 1.0-7.0% of CD8+ T cells. Those dominant clonotypes were again the most abundant among CD3+CD56-NKG2C+ cells in several donors, at about 25-60.1%. It remained unclear whether the expanded NKG2C-expressing T cell clones were specific for HCMV antigens. The eight sequenced donors were randomly selected healthy volunteers, three men and five women. HCMV-specific IgG was detected in serum with a commercial ELISA kit to determine HCMV serostatus. MIGEC was used to demultiplex reads and group the reads by UMI, and MiTCR was used to assemble and quantify clonotypes. Only TCR cDNA sequences supported by at least two reads were kept to exclude erroneous sequences. The tcR package was used for downstream repertoire analysis, and clonotypes were matched across fractions by CDR3 nucleotide sequence plus V segment. VDJmatch was used to annotate antigen specificity against VDJdb, with one amino acid substitution allowed in CDR3.

This sequence originates from a woman under 30 in good health. Material: CD4+ T cells sorted from blood. The rearrangement joined TRBV6-5 to TRBJ1-5, with 8 middle bases fitting TRBD1. The CDR3 region reads CATSTGDQPQHF. The bases read TGTGCCACCTCGACAGGGGATCAGCCCCAGCATTTT.